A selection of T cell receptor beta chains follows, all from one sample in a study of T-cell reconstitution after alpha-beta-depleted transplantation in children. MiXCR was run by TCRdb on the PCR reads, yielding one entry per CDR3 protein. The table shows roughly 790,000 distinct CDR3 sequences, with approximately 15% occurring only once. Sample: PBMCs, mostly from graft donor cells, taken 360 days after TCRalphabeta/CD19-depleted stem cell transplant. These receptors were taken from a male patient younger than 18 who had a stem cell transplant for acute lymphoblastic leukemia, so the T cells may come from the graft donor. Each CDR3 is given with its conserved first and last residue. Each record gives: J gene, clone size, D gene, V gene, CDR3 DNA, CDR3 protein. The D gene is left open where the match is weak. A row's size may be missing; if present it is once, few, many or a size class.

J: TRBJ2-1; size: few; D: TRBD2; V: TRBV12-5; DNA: TGTGCTAGTGACCCGTACGGGGGGGTTACCTACTACAATGAGCAGTTCTTC; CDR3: CASDPYGGVTYYNEQFF
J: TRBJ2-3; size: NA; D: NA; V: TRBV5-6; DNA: TGTGCCAGCAGCTTGAAGACAGGAAACACAGATACGCAGTATTTT; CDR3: CASSLKTGNTDTQYF
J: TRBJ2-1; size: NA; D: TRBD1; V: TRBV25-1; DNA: TGTGCCAGCAGTGTGTATCGAGGGACAGGGGCCCCCAATGAGCAGTTCTTC; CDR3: CASSVYRGTGAPNEQFF
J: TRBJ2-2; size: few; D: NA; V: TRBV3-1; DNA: TGTGCCAGCACTAAAGGGTCCACCGGGGAGCTGTTTTTT; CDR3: CASTKGSTGELFF
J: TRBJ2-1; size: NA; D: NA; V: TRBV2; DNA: TGTGCCAGCAGTCCTCTGGGACAAATCTCCTACAATGAGCAGTTCTTC; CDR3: CASSPLGQISYNEQFF
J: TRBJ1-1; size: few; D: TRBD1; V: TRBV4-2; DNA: TGTGCCAGCAGCCCGGATCAGGGGGGCGGTATGAACACTGAAGCTTTCTTT; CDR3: CASSPDQGGGMNTEAFF
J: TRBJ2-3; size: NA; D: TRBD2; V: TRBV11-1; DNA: TGTGCCAGCAGCTTAGTCTTCGAGGTCCTTAGCGAGCGGGACACAGATACGCAGTATTTT; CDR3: CASSLVFEVLSERDTDTQYF
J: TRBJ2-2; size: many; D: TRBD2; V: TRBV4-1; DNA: TGCGCCAGCAGCCAAGGACTAGCGGGAGGGCCGCCCGGGGAGCTGTTTTTT; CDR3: CASSQGLAGGPPGELFF
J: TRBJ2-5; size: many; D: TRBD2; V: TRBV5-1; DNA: TGCGCCAGCAGCTTGGTGACTAGCGGGCTTCATCAAGAGACCCAGTACTTC; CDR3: CASSLVTSGLHQETQYF
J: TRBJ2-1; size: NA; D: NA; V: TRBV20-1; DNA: TGCAGTGCTGGGGGGCAGGGTGAGCAGTTCTTC; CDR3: CSAGGQGEQFF
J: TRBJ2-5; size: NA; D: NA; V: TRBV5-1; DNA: TGCGCCAGCAGCTTCCCTTTTAGGGGGGACTCTCAAGAGACCCAGTACTTC; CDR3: CASSFPFRGDSQETQYF
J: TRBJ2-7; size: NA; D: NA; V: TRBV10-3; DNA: TGTGCCATCAGTGAGTCCGGGCGGTCTTCCTACGAGCAGTACTTC; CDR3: CAISESGRSSYEQYF
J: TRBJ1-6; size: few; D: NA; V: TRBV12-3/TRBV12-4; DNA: TGTGCCAGCAGGCCCTGGGGGGCAGTCTATAATTCACCCCTCCACTTT; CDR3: CASRPWGAVYNSPLHF
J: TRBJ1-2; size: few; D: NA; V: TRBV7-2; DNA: TGTGCCAGCAGCTTAGGAGCTGGGGGAACCTATGGCTACACCTTC; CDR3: CASSLGAGGTYGYTF
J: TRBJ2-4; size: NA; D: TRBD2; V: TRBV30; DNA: TGTGCCTGGAGGCTAGCGGGAGCCAAAAACATTCAGTACTTC; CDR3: CAWRLAGAKNIQYF
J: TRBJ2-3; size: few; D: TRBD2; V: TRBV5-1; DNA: TGCGCCAGCAGCTTAGCGGGAAGGGGATCTAGCACAGATACGCAGTATTTT; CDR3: CASSLAGRGSSTDTQYF
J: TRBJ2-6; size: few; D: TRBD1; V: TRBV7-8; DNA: TGTGCCAGCAGCCTCCAACGACAGGGTGTCGAGTCTGGGGCCAACGTCCTGACTTTC; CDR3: CASSLQRQGVESGANVLTF